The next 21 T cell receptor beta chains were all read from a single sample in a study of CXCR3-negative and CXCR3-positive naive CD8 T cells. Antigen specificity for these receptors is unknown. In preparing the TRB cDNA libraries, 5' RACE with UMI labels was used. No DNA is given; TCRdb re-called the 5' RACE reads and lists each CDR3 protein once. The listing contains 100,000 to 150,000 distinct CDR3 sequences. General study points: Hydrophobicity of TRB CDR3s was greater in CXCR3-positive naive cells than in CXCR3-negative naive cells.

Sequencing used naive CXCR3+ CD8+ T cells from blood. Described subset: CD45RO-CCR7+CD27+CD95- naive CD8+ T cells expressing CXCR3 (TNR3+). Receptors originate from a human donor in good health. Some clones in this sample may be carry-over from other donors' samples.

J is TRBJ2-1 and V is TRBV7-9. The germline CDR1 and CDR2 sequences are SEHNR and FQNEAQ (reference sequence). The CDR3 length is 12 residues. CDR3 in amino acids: CASRKADNEQFF.

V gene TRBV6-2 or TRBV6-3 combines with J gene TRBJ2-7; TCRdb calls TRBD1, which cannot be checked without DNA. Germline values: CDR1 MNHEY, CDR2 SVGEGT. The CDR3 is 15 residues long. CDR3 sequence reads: CASSHRDLAVPEQYF.

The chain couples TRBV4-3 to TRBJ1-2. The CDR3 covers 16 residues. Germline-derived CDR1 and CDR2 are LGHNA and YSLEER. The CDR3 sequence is CASSQDRDGRNYGYTF.

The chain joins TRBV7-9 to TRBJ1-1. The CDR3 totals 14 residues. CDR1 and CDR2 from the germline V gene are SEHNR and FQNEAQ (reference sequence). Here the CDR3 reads CASSLGSLNTEAFF.

This chain's CDR3 is CASSLSPANEQFF. This chain connects TRBV7-9 to TRBJ2-1. The CDR3 consists of 13 residues. Per the germline V gene, CDR1 is SEHNR and CDR2 is FQNEAQ (reference sequence).

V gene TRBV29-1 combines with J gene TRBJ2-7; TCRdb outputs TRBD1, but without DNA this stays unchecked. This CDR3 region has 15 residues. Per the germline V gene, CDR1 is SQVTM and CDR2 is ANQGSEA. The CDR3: CSVEEEQGASYEQYF.

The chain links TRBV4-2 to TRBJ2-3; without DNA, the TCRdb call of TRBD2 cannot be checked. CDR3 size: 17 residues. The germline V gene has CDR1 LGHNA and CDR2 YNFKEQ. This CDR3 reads CASSQLLAGGLEDTQYF.

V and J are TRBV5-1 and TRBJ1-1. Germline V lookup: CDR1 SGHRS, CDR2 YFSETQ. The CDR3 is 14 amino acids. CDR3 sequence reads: CASSLVGTWAEAFF.

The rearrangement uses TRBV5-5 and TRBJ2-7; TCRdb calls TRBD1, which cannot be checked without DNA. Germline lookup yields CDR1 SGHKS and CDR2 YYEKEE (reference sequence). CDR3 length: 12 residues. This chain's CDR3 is CASSQGEYEQYF.

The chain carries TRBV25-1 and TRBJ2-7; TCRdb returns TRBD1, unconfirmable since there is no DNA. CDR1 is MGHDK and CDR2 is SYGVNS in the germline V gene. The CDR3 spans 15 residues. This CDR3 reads CASSVGTGPSYEQYF.

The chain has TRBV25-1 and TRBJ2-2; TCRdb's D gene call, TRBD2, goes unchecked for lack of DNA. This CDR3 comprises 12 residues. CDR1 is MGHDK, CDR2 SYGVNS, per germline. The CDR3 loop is CASGGEAGELFF. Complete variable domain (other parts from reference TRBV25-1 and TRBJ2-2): EADIYQTPRYLVIGTGKKITLECSQTMGHDKMYWYQQDPGMELHLIHYSYGVNSTEKGDLSSESTVSRIRTEHFPLTLESARPSHTSQYLCASGGEAGELFFGEGSRLTVL.

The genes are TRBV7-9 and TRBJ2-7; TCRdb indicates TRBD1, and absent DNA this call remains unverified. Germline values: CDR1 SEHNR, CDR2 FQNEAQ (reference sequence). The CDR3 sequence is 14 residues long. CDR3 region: CASSSPDRAYEQYF.

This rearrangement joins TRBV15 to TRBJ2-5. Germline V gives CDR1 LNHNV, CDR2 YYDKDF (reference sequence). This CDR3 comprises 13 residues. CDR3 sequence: CATSRDSQETQYF.

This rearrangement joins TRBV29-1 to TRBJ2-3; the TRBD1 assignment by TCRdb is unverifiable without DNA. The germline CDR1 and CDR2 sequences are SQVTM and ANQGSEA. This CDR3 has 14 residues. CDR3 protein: CSVVNIWRPDTQYF.

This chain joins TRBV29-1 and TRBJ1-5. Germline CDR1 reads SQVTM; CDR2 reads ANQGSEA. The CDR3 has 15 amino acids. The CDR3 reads CSVVPGGNSNQPQHF.

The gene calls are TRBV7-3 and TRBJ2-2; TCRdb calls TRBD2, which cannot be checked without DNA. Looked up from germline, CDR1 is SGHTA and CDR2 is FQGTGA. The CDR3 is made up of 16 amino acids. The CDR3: CASSPVGGGDPGELFF.

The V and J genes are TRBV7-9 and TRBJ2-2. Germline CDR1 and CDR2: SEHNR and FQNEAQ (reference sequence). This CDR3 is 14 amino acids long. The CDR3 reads CASSLGGMDGELFF.

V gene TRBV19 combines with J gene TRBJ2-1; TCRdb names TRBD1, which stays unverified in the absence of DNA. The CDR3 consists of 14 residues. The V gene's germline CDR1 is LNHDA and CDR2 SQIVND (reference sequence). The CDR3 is CASSGQRQDNEQFF.

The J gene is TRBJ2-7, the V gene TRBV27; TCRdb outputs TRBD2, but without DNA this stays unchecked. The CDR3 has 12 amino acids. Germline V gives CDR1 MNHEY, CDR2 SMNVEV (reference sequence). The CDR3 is CASKSYSYKQYF.

CDR3 sequence reads: CASSLPRQGASYEQYF. The chain combines TRBV28 with TRBJ2-7; TCRdb's assignment of TRBD1 cannot be checked, as there is no DNA. Germline CDR1 reads MDHEN; CDR2 reads SYDVKM. The CDR3 has 16 amino acids. The variable domain in full, completed from reference TRBV28 and TRBJ2-7, reads DVKVTQSSRYLVKRTGEKVFLECVQDMDHENMFWYRQDPGLGLRLIYFSYDVKMKEKGDIPEGYSVSREKKERFSLILESASTNQTSMYLCASSLPRQGASYEQYFGPGTRLTVT.

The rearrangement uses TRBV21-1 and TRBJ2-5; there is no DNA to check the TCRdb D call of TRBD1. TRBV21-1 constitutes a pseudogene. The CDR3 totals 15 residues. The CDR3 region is CASSKRQFLTETQYF.